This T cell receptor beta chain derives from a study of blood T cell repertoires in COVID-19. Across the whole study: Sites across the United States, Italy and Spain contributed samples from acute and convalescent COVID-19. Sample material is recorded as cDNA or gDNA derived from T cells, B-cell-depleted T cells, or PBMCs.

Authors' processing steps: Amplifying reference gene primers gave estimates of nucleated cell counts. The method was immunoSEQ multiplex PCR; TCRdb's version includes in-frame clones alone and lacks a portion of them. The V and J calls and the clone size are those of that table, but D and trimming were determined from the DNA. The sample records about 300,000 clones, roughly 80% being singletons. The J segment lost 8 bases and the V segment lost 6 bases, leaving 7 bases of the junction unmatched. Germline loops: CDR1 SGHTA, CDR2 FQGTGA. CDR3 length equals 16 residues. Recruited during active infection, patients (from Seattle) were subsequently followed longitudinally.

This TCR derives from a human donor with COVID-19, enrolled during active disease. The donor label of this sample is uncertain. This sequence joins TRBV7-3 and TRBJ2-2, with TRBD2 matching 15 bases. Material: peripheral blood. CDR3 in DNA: TGTGCCAGCAGTTCTGGACTAGCGGGAGGGCCTGGGGAGCTGTTTTTT. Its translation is CASSSGLAGGPGELFF.